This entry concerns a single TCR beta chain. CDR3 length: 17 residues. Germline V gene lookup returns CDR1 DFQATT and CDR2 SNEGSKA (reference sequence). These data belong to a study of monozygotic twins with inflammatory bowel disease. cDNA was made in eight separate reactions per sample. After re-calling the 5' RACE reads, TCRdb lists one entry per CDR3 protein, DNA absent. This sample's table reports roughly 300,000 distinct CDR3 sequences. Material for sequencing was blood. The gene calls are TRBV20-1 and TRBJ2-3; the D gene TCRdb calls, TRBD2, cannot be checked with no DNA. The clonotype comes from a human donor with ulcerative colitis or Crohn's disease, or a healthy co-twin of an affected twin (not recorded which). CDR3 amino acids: CSASNRGGTISTDTQYF.